One and the same sample provided the 25 T cell receptor beta chains below, sequenced in a study of T cell responses to AZD1222 COVID-19 vaccine. Method: immunoSEQ multiplex PCR; TCRdb's copy keeps in-frame clones and lacks some. The sample holds approximately 130,000 clones, over 85% seen once. Source: peripheral blood, taken on day 0 of AZD1222 vaccination. The source is an adult in good health.

The chain uses TRBV6-5 and TRBJ1-6; 12 bases fit TRBD1. V shed 6 bases, J shed 8 bases, and the junction held 5 bases outside the gene matches. CDR3 length: 15 residues. Germline lookup yields CDR1 MNHEY and CDR2 SVGAGI. CDR3 nucleotides: TGTGCCAGCAGGAAGGGACAGGGGGCGGATTCACCCCTCCACTTT. Its protein product is CASRKGQGADSPLHF.

This chain links TRBV6-6 with TRBJ1-6; maybe TRBD1 (5 bases). V was cut by 1 base and J by 10 bases, with 11 bases left in between. CDR3 length: 14 residues. The V gene's germline CDR1 is MNHNY and CDR2 SVGAGI (reference sequence). CDR3 sequence: CASSYYGGSSPLHF. The CDR3 DNA reads TGTGCCAGCAGTTACTACGGGGGTAGCTCACCCCTCCACTTT.

V gene TRBV6-5 combines with J gene TRBJ1-2; D not certain. Germline V gene data show CDR1 as MNHEY and CDR2 as SVGAGI. V lost 6 bases to trimming and J lost 2 bases, with 10 bases between them. The CDR3 is 13 amino acids. The CDR3 bases are TGTGCCAGCAGCTCAGCCTACAACTATGGCTACACCTTC. Translation: CASSSAYNYGYTF.

V usage is TRBV3-1 (or the pseudogene TRBV3-2) and J usage is TRBJ2-4; D is unresolved. Per germline, CDR1 LGHDT and CDR2 YNNKEL (reference sequence). V was pared by 4 bases and J by 0 bases, with 13 bases between. This CDR3 is built from 16 residues. CDR3 nucleotides: TGTGCCAGCAGCCTCCTCGCCGGAGTAGCCAAAAACATTCAGTACTTC. It encodes CASSLLAGVAKNIQYF.

This clone showed up just once. The rearrangement links TRBV4-1 to TRBJ2-3; TRBD2 is a possible D gene (6 bases). V was cut by 0 bases and J by 3 bases, with 10 bases left in between. Germline V gene data show CDR1 as MGHRA and CDR2 as YSYEKL. CDR3 length: 15 residues. This CDR3 is CASSQDLALTDTQYF. As DNA, the CDR3 is TGCGCCAGCAGCCAAGATCTAGCGCTGACAGATACGCAGTATTTT.

In this sample, this clone turned up once. This CDR3 reads CASSLGWAAGEAEAFF. CDR3 nucleotides: TGTGCCAGCAGCTTAGGGTGGGCAGCAGGGGAAGCTGAAGCTTTCTTT. The rearrangement links TRBV7-2 to TRBJ1-1, with TRBD1 as a possible D gene (6 bases). The V and J ends lost 1 base and 6 bases respectively, with 18 bases between them. There are 16 residues in the CDR3. Per the germline V gene, CDR1 is SGHTA and CDR2 is FQGNSA.

This chain uses TRBV6-5 with TRBJ1-4; TRBD1 matches at 8 bases. Germline CDR1 is MNHEY and CDR2 is SVGAGI. The CDR3 contains 14 residues. V lost 5 bases to trimming and J lost 6 bases; unmatched junction nucleotides: 5. This chain's CDR3 is CASSRTGKDEKLFF. The CDR3 DNA reads as TGTGCCAGCAGTAGGACAGGGAAAGATGAAAAACTGTTTTTT.

The V and J genes are TRBV4-1 and TRBJ1-5, with a tentative D call TRBD1 (5 bases). Per the germline V gene, CDR1 is MGHRA and CDR2 is YSYEKL. V was trimmed by 2 bases and J by 0 bases, leaving 17 bases between them. The CDR3 covers 18 residues. The CDR3 DNA is TGCGCCAGCAGCCAAACACCCCCTGGGGGGTATAGCAATCAGCCCCAGCATTTT. Protein sequence: CASSQTPPGGYSNQPQHF.

V usage is TRBV7-6 and J usage is TRBJ1-6; TRBD1 might be the D (5 bases). Germline V lookup: CDR1 SGHVS, CDR2 FNYEAQ. The CDR3 spans 16 residues. V lost 1 base, J lost 2 bases, and 9 bases lay in between. The CDR3 sequence is CASSLGDVTYNSPLHF. The CDR3 DNA follows: TGTGCCAGCAGCTTAGGGGACGTCACCTATAATTCACCCCTCCACTTT.

The chain carries TRBV2 and TRBJ1-3; no reliable D call. Deletions cut 10 bases from V and 0 bases from J, with 7 bases between. Germline CDR1 SNHLY, CDR2 FYNNEI. CDR3 length equals 12 residues. This CDR3 is CATPGSGNTIYF. In nucleotides, the CDR3 is TGTGCCACTCCGGGCTCTGGAAACACCATATATTTT.

The chain is built from TRBV18 and TRBJ1-1; the D is unclear. V was clipped by 1 base and J by 10 bases, with 13 bases between them. This CDR3 spans 13 amino acids. CDR1 is KGHSH, CDR2 LQKENI, per germline. The CDR3 loop is CASSPLLSRTAFF. CDR3 nucleotide sequence: TGTGCCAGCTCACCACTGCTCTCCAGAACAGCTTTCTTT.

V gene TRBV27 combines with J gene TRBJ1-3; D ambiguous. CDR1 MNHEY and CDR2 SMNVEV come from the germline V gene (reference sequence). Trimming cost V 7 bases and J 4 bases, with 11 bases left between them. The CDR3 contains 13 residues. For the CDR3, the DNA is TGTGCCAGCATGCATCAAACCGGAAACACCATATATTTT. As protein: CASMHQTGNTIYF.

The chain couples TRBV28 to TRBJ1-1; maybe TRBD1 (6 bases). CDR3 length: 16 amino acids. The V and J ends lost 2 bases and 2 bases respectively, with 15 bases between them. CDR1 is MDHEN, CDR2 SYDVKM, per germline. The CDR3 nucleotides read TGTGCCAGCAGTTTACCTCGGGGAGGGGGAAACACTGAAGCTTTCTTT. Its translation: CASSLPRGGGNTEAFF. The whole variable domain, filled in from reference TRBV28 and TRBJ1-1, reads DVKVTQSSRYLVKRTGEKVFLECVQDMDHENMFWYRQDPGLGLRLIYFSYDVKMKEKGDIPEGYSVSREKKERFSLILESASTNQTSMYLCASSLPRGGGNTEAFFGQGTRLTVV.

The chain employs TRBV5-1 and TRBJ2-1; weak D call: TRBD2 (6 bases). V was trimmed by 3 bases and J by 4 bases, leaving 14 bases between them. The CDR3 totals 15 residues. Germline lookup yields CDR1 SGHRS and CDR2 YFSETQ. CDR3 DNA sequence: TGCGCCAGCAGCTCGGGGGACGGGCGATACAATGAGCAGTTCTTC. This codes for CASSSGDGRYNEQFF.

The J gene is TRBJ1-4, the V gene TRBV9, with D possibly matching TRBD1 (5 bases). V gave up 3 bases and J gave up 2 bases, with 11 bases separating them. Germline V gene sequence: CDR1 SGDLS, CDR2 YYNGEE. The CDR3 is 15 amino acids. The CDR3 region is CASSARDSTNEKLFF. DNA of the CDR3: TGTGCCAGCAGCGCAAGGGACTCCACTAATGAAAAACTGTTTTTT.

V usage is TRBV7-2 and J usage is TRBJ1-2; D is possibly TRBD1 (6 bases). The germline V gene encodes CDR1 SGHTA and CDR2 FQGNSA. This CDR3 is 14 amino acids long. V gave up 3 bases and J gave up 6 bases, with 14 bases separating them. CDR3 protein: CASSFPNRDNGYTF. The CDR3, as DNA: TGTGCCAGCAGCTTCCCAAACAGGGATAATGGCTACACCTTC.

This chain uses TRBV29-1 with TRBJ2-5; 8 bases fit TRBD1. This CDR3 has 13 residues. V trimming: 4 bases; J trimming: 1 base; junction bases outside the gene matches: 2. CDR1 is SQVTM, CDR2 ANQGSEA, per germline. CDR3 in amino acids: CSVVTGAQETQYF. The CDR3 nucleotides are TGCAGCGTTGTGACAGGGGCCCAAGAGACCCAGTACTTC.

V and J are TRBV11-2 and TRBJ1-5, with D hard to call. Per the germline V gene, CDR1 is SGHAT and CDR2 is FQNNGV. The CDR3 totals 13 residues. The ends were cut back, 3 bases at V and 1 base at J, with 4 bases in the middle. This chain's CDR3 is CASSFESNQPQHF. CDR3 DNA sequence: TGTGCCAGCAGCTTCGAGAGCAATCAGCCCCAGCATTTT.

DNA for the CDR3: TGTGCCAGCAGCATTACTAGGCTCGAGCAGTACTTC. It codes for CASSITRLEQYF. This chain joins TRBV7-2 and TRBJ2-7; D perhaps matches TRBD2 (5 bases). The CDR3 has 12 residues. V was cut by 5 bases and J by 6 bases, with 11 bases left in between. CDR1 and CDR2 (germline): SGHTA, FQGNSA.

The V and J genes are TRBV11-2 and TRBJ2-1, with 9 nucleotides matching TRBD1. Germline lookup yields CDR1 SGHAT and CDR2 FQNNGV. The CDR3 consists of 14 residues. The ends lost 6 bases at V and 8 bases at J; junction bases unmatched: 8. The CDR3 spells CASSPLRDRDEQFF. In DNA, the CDR3 is TGTGCCAGCAGTCCACTCCGGGACAGGGATGAGCAGTTCTTC.

The V and J genes are TRBV5-6 and TRBJ2-1; 8 nucleotides agree with TRBD2. The CDR3 has 13 residues. Trimming cost V 7 bases and J 7 bases; bases outside gene matches: 7. Germline CDR1 is SGHDT and CDR2 is YYEEEE. CDR3 protein: CASSGTRLNEQFF. The CDR3 nucleotides read TGTGCCAGCTCTGGGACTAGGTTGAATGAGCAGTTCTTC. Variable domain in full (rest from reference TRBV5-6 and TRBJ2-1): DAGVTQSPTHLIKTRGQQVTLRCSPKSGHDTVSWYQQALGQGPQFIFQYYEEEERQRGNFPDRFSGHQFPNYSSELNVNALLLGDSALYLCASSGTRLNEQFFGPGTRLTVL.

The chain carries TRBV28 and TRBJ2-1, with 10 bases aligning to TRBD2. V dropped 5 bases and J dropped 5; count of bases not matched to a gene: 15. The CDR3 totals 18 residues. Germline V gives CDR1 MDHEN, CDR2 SYDVKM. The CDR3 reads CASSPLRSGRALDNEQFF. The CDR3, as DNA: TGTGCCAGCAGTCCCCTCAGGAGCGGGAGGGCCCTCGACAATGAGCAGTTCTTC.

The rearrangement joins TRBV7-9 to TRBJ2-1, with 10 bases identical to TRBD1. The CDR3 totals 15 residues. Germline lookup yields CDR1 SEHNR and CDR2 FQNEAQ (reference sequence). J was trimmed by 9 bases and V by 7 bases; bases with no gene match: 12. This CDR3 reads CASTGAGQGVVEQFF. The CDR3 nucleotides are TGTGCCAGCACTGGAGCCGGACAGGGGGTTGTTGAGCAGTTCTTC.

The rearrangement links TRBV5-1 to TRBJ2-5; D not certain. This CDR3 is 15 amino acids long. Germline CDR1 is SGHRS and CDR2 is YFSETQ. Trimming cost V 0 bases and J 1 base, with 10 bases left between them. The CDR3 DNA is TGCGCCAGCAGCTTGGTCCCCCAAATCCAAGAGACCCAGTACTTC. Amino acid sequence: CASSLVPQIQETQYF.

This rearrangement joins TRBV19 to TRBJ2-5, with 7 bases that match TRBD2. The germline V gene has CDR1 LNHDA and CDR2 SQIVND (reference sequence). The CDR3 is 11 residues long. The V segment lost 5 bases and the J segment 7 bases; nucleotides outside the gene matches: 1. The CDR3 DNA reads as TGTGCCAGTAGTTCGGGGGGGACCCAGTACTTC. Translated, it gives CASSSGGTQYF.